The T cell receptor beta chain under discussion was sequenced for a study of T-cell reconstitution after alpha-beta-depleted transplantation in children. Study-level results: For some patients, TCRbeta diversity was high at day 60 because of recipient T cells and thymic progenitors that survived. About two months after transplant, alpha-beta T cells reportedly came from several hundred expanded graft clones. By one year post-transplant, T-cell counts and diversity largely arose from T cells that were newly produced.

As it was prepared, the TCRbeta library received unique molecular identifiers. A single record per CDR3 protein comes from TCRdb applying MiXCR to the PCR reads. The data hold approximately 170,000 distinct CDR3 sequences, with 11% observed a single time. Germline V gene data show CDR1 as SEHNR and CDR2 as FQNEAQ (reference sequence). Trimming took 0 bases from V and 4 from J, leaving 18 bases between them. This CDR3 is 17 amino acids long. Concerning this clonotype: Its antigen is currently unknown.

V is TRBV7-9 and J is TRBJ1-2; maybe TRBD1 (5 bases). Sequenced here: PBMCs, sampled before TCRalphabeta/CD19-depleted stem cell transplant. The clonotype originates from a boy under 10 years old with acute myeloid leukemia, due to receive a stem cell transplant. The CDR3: CASSLAFDRGQGYGYTF. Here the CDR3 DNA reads TGTGCCAGCAGCTTAGCTTTTGATCGCGGGCAGGGCTATGGCTACACCTTC.